Listed below are T cell receptor beta chains from one sample, sequenced in a study of cytomegalovirus exposure and HLA in healthy donors. Assay: immunoSEQ multiplex PCR; the TCRdb copy retains only in-frame clones and omits some. The data contain fewer than 200,000 clones, around 76% of them singletons. The sequencing sample was made of PBMCs. These TCRs come from a female donor in good health and CMV-seronegative. Both conserved end residues are part of each CDR3. D genes are given only for firm matches. Expanded clones get a size class; other rows say once, few or many, or leave the size out.

CDR3 protein,CDR3 DNA,clone size,D gene,V gene,J gene
CASSEGPGSGFQPQHF,TGTGCCAGCAGTGAGGGGCCGGGTTCAGGTTTTCAGCCCCAGCATTTT,NA,NA,TRBV2,TRBJ1-5
CASSLSPGDFGNNSPLHF,TGTGCCAGCAGTTTATCCCCGGGGGATTTCGGAAATAATTCACCCCTCCACTTT,NA,NA,TRBV27,TRBJ1-6
CASSLQGDYGYTF,TGTGCCAGCAGCTTACAGGGCGACTATGGCTACACCTTC,NA,NA,TRBV6-5,TRBJ1-2
CASSKGRGSDTEAFF,TGTGCCAGCAGCAAAGGCAGGGGCTCGGACACTGAAGCTTTCTTT,few,NA,TRBV7-3,TRBJ1-1
CASSQLAGGAYNEQFF,TGTGCCAGCAGCCAGCTAGCGGGAGGGGCCTACAATGAGCAGTTCTTC,NA,TRBD2,TRBV5-4,TRBJ2-1
CASSLDRVQETQYF,TGTGCCAGCAGCCTCGACAGGGTACAAGAGACCCAGTACTTC,NA,TRBD1,TRBV6-6,TRBJ2-5
CASSFGTGSSEQYF,TGTGCCAGCAGCTTTGGGACAGGGAGCTCCGAGCAGTACTTC,NA,TRBD1,TRBV7-6,TRBJ2-7
CASSIGQGARRTGELFF,TGTGCCAGTAGTATAGGTCAGGGGGCGCGTCGAACCGGGGAGCTGTTTTTT,NA,TRBD1,TRBV19,TRBJ2-2
CASSLGQQETQYF,TGTGCCAGCAGCTTGGGGCAGCAAGAGACCCAGTACTTC,NA,NA,TRBV5-4,TRBJ2-5
CASSQGDRTDIEKLFF,TGTGCCAGCAGCCAAGGGGACAGGACAGACATTGAAAAACTGTTTTTT,NA,TRBD1,TRBV4-2,TRBJ1-4
CASSLVEGGSTEAFF,TGCGCCAGCAGCTTGGTGGAGGGAGGTAGCACTGAAGCTTTCTTT,NA,NA,TRBV5-1,TRBJ1-1
CASSPLGGGEEQYF,TGCGCCAGCAGCCCGTTAGGGGGCGGAGAGGAGCAGTACTTC,NA,TRBD1,TRBV4-1,TRBJ2-7
CASSIRRGGQETQYF,TGTGCCAGTAGTATCAGGCGGGGGGGACAAGAGACCCAGTACTTC,NA,TRBD2,TRBV19,TRBJ2-5
CAISDPTGVTYEQYF,TGTGCCATCAGTGACCCGACAGGGGTCACTTACGAGCAGTACTTC,NA,TRBD1,TRBV10-3,TRBJ2-7
CASCSDGATNEKLFF,TGTGCCAGTTGTTCAGACGGGGCAACTAATGAAAAACTGTTTTTT,few,NA,TRBV28,TRBJ1-4
CSAQGNYGYTF,TGCAGTGCTCAGGGTAACTATGGCTACACCTTC,NA,NA,TRBV20-1,TRBJ1-2
CASSSGQGAHTGELFF,TGTGCCAGCAGTTCCGGACAGGGCGCGCACACCGGGGAGCTGTTTTTT,NA,TRBD1,TRBV6-5,TRBJ2-2
CASSLDAGFAGELFF,TGTGCCAGCAGCTTGGACGCGGGTTTCGCCGGGGAGCTGTTTTTT,NA,NA,TRBV5-5,TRBJ2-2
CASAFGGALDTQYF,TGTGCCAGTGCCTTTGGGGGGGCTTTGGATACGCAGTATTTT,NA,NA,TRBV19,TRBJ2-3
CASSLGGGSPLHF,TGCGCCAGCAGCTTGGGAGGCGGTTCACCCCTCCACTTT,NA,NA,TRBV5-1,TRBJ1-6
CASRGMGQSYEQYF,TGTGCCAGCAGAGGGATGGGACAGTCCTACGAGCAGTACTTC,few,TRBD1,TRBV25-1,TRBJ2-7
CASSSEGGDSPLHF,TGCGCCAGCAGCTCGGAAGGGGGAGATTCACCCCTCCACTTT,NA,NA,TRBV5-1,TRBJ1-6